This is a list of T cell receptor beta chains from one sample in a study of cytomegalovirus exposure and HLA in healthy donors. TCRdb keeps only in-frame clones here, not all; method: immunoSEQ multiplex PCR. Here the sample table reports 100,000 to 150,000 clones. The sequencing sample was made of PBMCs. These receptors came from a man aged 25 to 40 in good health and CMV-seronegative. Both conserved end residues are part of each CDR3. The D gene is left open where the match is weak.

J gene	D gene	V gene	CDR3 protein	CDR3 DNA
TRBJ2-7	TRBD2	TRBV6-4	CASSQTASGTYEQYF	TGTGCCAGCAGCCAAACGGCTAGCGGGACCTACGAGCAGTACTTC
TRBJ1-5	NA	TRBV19	CASSIVIYQPQHF	TGTGCCAGTAGTATAGTTATTTATCAGCCCCAGCATTTT
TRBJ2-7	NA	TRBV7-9	CASSPRQSSYEQYF	TGTGCCAGCAGCCCCCGACAGAGCTCCTACGAGCAGTACTTC
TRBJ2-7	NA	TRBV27	CASRMTESYEQYF	TGTGCCAGCAGAATGACAGAGAGCTACGAGCAGTACTTC
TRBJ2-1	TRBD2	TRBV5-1	CASSLETDGGGSEQFF	TGCGCCAGCAGCTTGGAGACGGACGGGGGGGGATCTGAGCAGTTCTTC
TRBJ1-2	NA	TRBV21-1	CASSKDSITGRNYGYTF	TGTGCCAGCAGCAAAGATAGTATCACAGGACGGAACTATGGCTACACCTTC
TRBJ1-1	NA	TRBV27	CASSLDSESQAFF	TGTGCCAGCAGTTTAGACTCGGAATCACAAGCTTTCTTT
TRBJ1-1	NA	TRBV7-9	CASSLAQSGFRAEAFF	TGTGCCAGCAGCTTAGCGCAGTCAGGTTTCCGTGCTGAAGCTTTCTTT
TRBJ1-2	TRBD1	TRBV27	CASRRTGAPNYGYTF	TGTGCCAGCAGGCGTACAGGGGCGCCCAACTATGGCTACACCTTC
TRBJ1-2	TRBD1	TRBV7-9	CASSLGTGDPGYTF	TGTGCCAGCAGCTTAGGGACAGGGGATCCTGGCTACACCTTC
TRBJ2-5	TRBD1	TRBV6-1	CASSAPDREETQYF	TGTGCCAGCAGTGCCCCGGACAGGGAAGAGACCCAGTACTTC
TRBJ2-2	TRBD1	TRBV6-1	CASSEVPQGAGGELFF	TGTGCCAGCAGTGAAGTCCCTCAGGGGGCCGGCGGGGAGCTGTTTTTT
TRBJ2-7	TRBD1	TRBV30	CAWEGVGGGQYF	TGTGCCTGGGAGGGCGTAGGGGGCGGGCAGTACTTC
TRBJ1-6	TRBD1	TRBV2	CASSETWDRVYSPLHF	TGTGCCAGCAGTGAAACGTGGGACAGGGTATATTCACCCCTCCACTTT
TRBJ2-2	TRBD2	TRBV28	CVASGQNTGELFF	TGTGTCGCTAGCGGGCAGAACACCGGGGAGCTGTTTTTT
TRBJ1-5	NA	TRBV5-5	CASSLYVNQPQHF	TGTGCCAGCAGCTTGTATGTAAATCAGCCCCAGCATTTT
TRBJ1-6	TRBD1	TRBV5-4	CASSLDGQGAYNSPLHF	TGTGCCAGCAGCTTGGACGGGCAGGGGGCCTATAATTCACCCCTCCACTTT
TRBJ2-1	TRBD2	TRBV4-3	CASSRGLAVYNEQFF	TGCGCCAGCAGCCGGGGACTAGCGGTCTACAATGAGCAGTTCTTC
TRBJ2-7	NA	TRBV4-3	CASSQQGPSEQYF	TGCGCCAGCAGCCAGCAGGGTCCCAGCGAGCAGTACTTC
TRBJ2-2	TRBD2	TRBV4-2	CASSQASGRADTGELFF	TGTGCCAGCAGCCAAGCTAGCGGGAGGGCCGACACCGGGGAGCTGTTTTTT
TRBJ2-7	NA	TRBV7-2	CASSLAGAYSYEQYF	TGTGCCAGCAGCTTAGCAGGGGCCTACTCCTACGAGCAGTACTTC
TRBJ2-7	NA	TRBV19	CASSNLQYEQYF	TGTGCCAGTAGCAACTTGCAATACGAGCAGTACTTC
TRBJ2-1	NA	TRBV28	CASSLSQGGEQFF	TGTGCCAGCAGTTTATCCCAGGGGGGTGAGCAGTTCTTC
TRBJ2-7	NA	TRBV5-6	CASSRLNEQYF	TGTGCCAGCAGCCGTTTAAACGAGCAGTACTTC
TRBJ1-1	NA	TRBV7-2	CASSLGQVNTEAFF	TGTGCCAGCAGCTTAGGCCAGGTGAACACTGAAGCTTTCTTT
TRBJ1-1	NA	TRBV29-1	CSVLKDSSTEAFF	TGCAGCGTGCTTAAGGACAGCTCTACTGAAGCTTTCTTT
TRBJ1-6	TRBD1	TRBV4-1	CASSREQGNNSPLHF	TGCGCCAGCAGCCGCGAACAGGGGAACAATTCACCCCTCCACTTT
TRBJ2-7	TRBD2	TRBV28	CASSSPGLAGNYEQYF	TGTGCCAGCAGTTCCCCAGGACTAGCGGGAAACTACGAGCAGTACTTC
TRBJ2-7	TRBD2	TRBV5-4	CASSLKREGSQLYF	TGTGCCAGCAGCTTGAAAAGGGAGGGCTCCCAATTGTACTTC
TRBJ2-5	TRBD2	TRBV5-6	CASSTRLAGGQETQYF	TGTGCCAGCAGCACGCGACTAGCGGGAGGACAAGAGACCCAGTACTTC
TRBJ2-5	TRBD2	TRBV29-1	CSVEASGIGETQYF	TGCAGCGTTGAGGCTAGCGGGATAGGGGAGACCCAGTACTTC
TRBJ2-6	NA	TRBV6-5	CASSPTGSGANVLTF	TGTGCCAGCAGTCCAACAGGGTCTGGGGCCAACGTCCTGACTTTC
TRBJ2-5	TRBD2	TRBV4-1	CASSLGRETQYF	TGCGCCAGCAGCCTCGGGAGGGAGACCCAGTACTTC
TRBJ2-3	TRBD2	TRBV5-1	CASSPFLAGGENTQYF	TGCGCCAGCAGCCCCTTTCTAGCGGGAGGAGAAAATACGCAGTATTTT
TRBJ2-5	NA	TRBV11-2	CASSLGDYQETQYF	TGTGCCAGCAGCTTAGGGGACTACCAAGAGACCCAGTACTTC
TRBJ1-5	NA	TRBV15	CATNARANNQPQHF	TGTGCCACCAATGCCAGGGCTAATAATCAGCCCCAGCATTTT
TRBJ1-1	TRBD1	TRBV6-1	CASRPGQGDPEAFF	TGTGCCAGCAGACCGGGACAGGGGGACCCTGAAGCTTTCTTT
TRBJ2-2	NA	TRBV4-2	CASSQPQGGGRELFF	TGTGCCAGCAGCCAACCACAGGGGGGAGGGCGGGAGCTGTTTTTT
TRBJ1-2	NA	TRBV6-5	CASSYSVTGLGYTF	TGTGCCAGCAGTTACTCGGTTACAGGGCTTGGCTACACCTTC
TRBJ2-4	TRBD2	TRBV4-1	CASSPGTSGAKNIQYF	TGCGCCAGCAGCCCAGGGACTAGTGGGGCTAAAAACATTCAGTACTTC
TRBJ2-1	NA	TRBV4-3	CASSQWGLSSYNEQFF	TGCGCCAGCAGCCAATGGGGACTCAGCTCCTACAATGAGCAGTTCTTC
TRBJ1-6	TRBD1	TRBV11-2	CASSPRTGLSPLHF	TGTGCCAGCAGCCCCCGGACAGGGCTTTCACCCCTCCACTTT
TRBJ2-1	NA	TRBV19	CASSPRLSFNNEQFF	TGTGCCAGTAGTCCTCGACTAAGCTTCAACAATGAGCAGTTCTTC
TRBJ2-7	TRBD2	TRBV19	CASKLAGSYEQYF	TGTGCCAGTAAATTAGCGGGGTCCTACGAGCAGTACTTC
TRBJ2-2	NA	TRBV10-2	CASSATSPNTGELFF	TGCGCCAGCAGTGCAACTAGCCCGAACACCGGGGAGCTGTTTTTT
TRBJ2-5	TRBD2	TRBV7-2	CASSLNAGEETQYF	TGTGCCAGCAGCTTAAACGCGGGGGAAGAGACCCAGTACTTC
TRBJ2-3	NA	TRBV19	CASSDGLKDLADTQYF	TGTGCCAGTAGTGATGGACTAAAGGATCTTGCAGATACGCAGTATTTT
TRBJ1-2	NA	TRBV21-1	CASSKAGADPPGTNYGYTF	TGTGCCAGCAGCAAAGCAGGGGCGGACCCCCCGGGCACTAACTATGGCTACACCTTC
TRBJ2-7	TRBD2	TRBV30	CAWSAGSGRDEQYF	TGTGCCTGGAGTGCTGGTAGCGGGAGGGACGAGCAGTACTTC
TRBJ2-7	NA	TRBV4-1	CASSHPGTAGYEQYF	TGCGCCAGCAGCCACCCAGGGACTGCGGGCTACGAGCAGTACTTC
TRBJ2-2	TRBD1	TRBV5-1	CASSLPGGSGELFF	TGCGCCAGCAGCTTGCCAGGGGGCAGCGGGGAGCTGTTTTTT
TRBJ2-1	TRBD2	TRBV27	CASMTLGTSPYNEQFF	TGTGCCAGCATGACCCTCGGGACTAGCCCTTACAATGAGCAGTTCTTC
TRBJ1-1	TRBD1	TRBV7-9	CASSSGQSMNTEAFF	TGTGCCAGCAGCTCGGGACAGTCCATGAACACTGAAGCTTTCTTT
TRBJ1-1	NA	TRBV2	CATSRSMNTEAFF	TGTGCCACTTCCAGAAGTATGAACACTGAAGCTTTCTTT
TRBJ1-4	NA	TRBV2	CASSPRTAENEKLFF	TGTGCCAGCAGCCCCCGGACAGCCGAGAATGAAAAACTGTTTTTT
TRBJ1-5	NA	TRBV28	CASSLVAPSSQPQHF	TGTGCCAGCAGTTTAGTCGCTCCATCGAGCCAGCCCCAGCATTTT
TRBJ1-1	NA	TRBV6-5	CASSTRGRDDTEAFF	TGTGCCAGCAGCACGCGGGGGAGGGATGACACTGAAGCTTTCTTT